The 14 T cell receptor beta chains below all came from one sample that was sequenced in a study of shared clonotypes between healthy human individuals. Data came from immunoSEQ multiplex PCR; TCRdb stores just in-frame clones and leaves some out. The repertoire has some 2,400,000 clones, approximately 94% of them found once; the top ten carry roughly 0.13%. The source material was naive CD4+ T cells sorted from blood. The subset denotes: CD45RA+ positively selected. All receptors derive from a man aged 18 to 29 in good health.

As for this clone: The sample contains more than one DNA sequence encoding this CDR3. V and J are TRBV7-9 and TRBJ2-7; D unclear. The V gene lost 3 bases and the J gene lost 3 bases, with 3 bases spanning the gap. Germline CDR1 and CDR2: SEHNR and FQNEAQ (reference sequence). The CDR3 spans 11 residues. CDR3 sequence reads: CASSFDYEQYF. The CDR3 nucleotides are TGTGCCAGCAGCTTTGACTACGAGCAGTACTTC.

The chain combines TRBV29-1 with TRBJ2-3; D is uncertain. V lost 3 bases, J lost 5 bases, and 6 bases lay in between. The CDR3 is 11 residues long. Germline CDR1 is SQVTM and CDR2 is ANQGSEA. The CDR3 spells CSVERIDTQYF. DNA of the CDR3: TGCAGCGTTGAGAGGATAGATACGCAGTATTTT.

A word on this clone: Distinct nucleotide sequences in the sample also encode this CDR3. The V call is TRBV6-5, the J call TRBJ1-3, with D unresolved. This CDR3 spans 16 amino acids. With 3 bases removed from V and 0 bases from J, the gap between germline ends came to 12 bases. Germline V CDR1 and CDR2: MNHEY, SVGAGI. The CDR3 sequence: CASSYSRLSSGNTIYF. The CDR3 coding sequence is TGTGCCAGCAGTTATTCCCGCCTGAGCTCTGGAAACACCATATATTTT.

This chain links TRBV7-8 with TRBJ1-2; D remains ambiguous. CDR3 size: 14 residues. Germline V gene data show CDR1 as SGHVS and CDR2 as FQNEAQ. V gave up 3 bases and J gave up 4 bases, with 12 bases separating them. CDR3 loop: CASSFTEGAYGYTF. Here the CDR3 DNA reads TGTGCCAGCAGCTTTACAGAGGGTGCCTATGGCTACACCTTC. Full variable domain (outside the CDR3, taken from reference TRBV7-8 and TRBJ1-2): GAGVSQSPRYKVAKRGQDVALRCDPISGHVSLFWYQQALGQGPEFLTYFQNEAQLDKSGLPSDRFFAERPEGSVSTLKIQRTQQEDSAVYLCASSFTEGAYGYTFGSGTRLTVV.

The J gene is TRBJ2-5, the V gene TRBV7-2, with a possible D match to TRBD2 (6 bases). V dropped 7 bases and J dropped 3 bases, with 15 bases sitting between them. CDR1 SGHTA and CDR2 FQGNSA come from the germline V gene. There are 14 residues in the CDR3. CDR3 region: CASTLAGFKETQYF. DNA for the CDR3: TGTGCCAGCACCCTGGCGGGATTTAAAGAGACCCAGTACTTC.

Concerning this clone itself: This specimen includes other DNA sequences encoding the same CDR3. The genes are TRBV5-1 and TRBJ1-1; TRBD1 agrees at 10 bases. V was clipped by 2 bases and J by 7 bases; unmatched bases: 2. Germline V gene lookup returns CDR1 SGHRS and CDR2 YFSETQ. The CDR3 length is 13 residues. The CDR3 DNA is TGCGCCAGCAGCTTAGGACAGGGGGGTGAAGCTTTCTTT. Its protein is CASSLGQGGEAFF. Full variable domain (remainder filled in from reference TRBV5-1 and TRBJ1-1): KAGVTQTPRYLIKTRGQQVTLSCSPISGHRSVSWYQQTPGQGLQFLFEYFSETQRNKGNFPGRFSGRQFSNSRSEMNVSTLELGDSALYLCASSLGQGGEAFFGQGTRLTVV.

This clone showed up just once. The gene calls are TRBV6-6 and TRBJ1-2, with D uncertain. Trimming cost V 6 bases and J 2 bases, with 10 bases left between them. Germline V gene data show CDR1 as MNHNY and CDR2 as SVGAGI (reference sequence). This CDR3 is 13 amino acids long. The CDR3 spells CASRLTINYGYTF. In DNA, the CDR3 is TGTGCCAGCAGACTAACAATAAACTATGGCTACACCTTC.

This chain connects TRBV5-1 to TRBJ1-1; 7 positions match TRBD1. Germline lookup yields CDR1 SGHRS and CDR2 YFSETQ. CDR3 size: 15 residues. V was clipped by 0 bases and J by 5 bases; unmatched bases: 7. CDR3 sequence: CASSLAQGQRTEAFF. The CDR3 bases are TGCGCCAGCAGCTTGGCACAGGGGCAGAGGACTGAAGCTTTCTTT. Looking up the rest from reference TRBV5-1 and TRBJ1-1 gives the full variable domain: KAGVTQTPRYLIKTRGQQVTLSCSPISGHRSVSWYQQTPGQGLQFLFEYFSETQRNKGNFPGRFSGRQFSNSRSEMNVSTLELGDSALYLCASSLAQGQRTEAFFGQGTRLTVV.

The chain employs TRBV7-2 and TRBJ2-1; either TRBD1 or TRBD2 may supply D (6 bases each). This CDR3 region has 15 residues. Germline-derived CDR1 and CDR2 are SGHTA and FQGNSA. V lost 6 bases and J lost 1, with 13 bases in between. Here the CDR3 reads CASRKEGGSYNEQFF. DNA of the CDR3: TGTGCCAGCAGGAAAGAGGGGGGATCCTACAATGAGCAGTTCTTC.

This chain joins TRBV7-8 and TRBJ2-5; TRBD1 aligns across 11 bases. This CDR3 has 14 amino acids. J gave up 7 bases and V 5 bases, and 6 bases lay outside the gene matches. CDR1 is SGHVS and CDR2 is FQNEAQ in the germline V gene. For the CDR3, the DNA is TGTGCCAGCAGCCCCCCGGGACAGGGGGTGACCCAGTACTTC. As protein: CASSPPGQGVTQYF.

The V call is TRBV7-9, the J call TRBJ2-3; D perhaps matches TRBD2 (5 bases). The CDR3 consists of 19 residues. The V gene lost 1 base and the J gene lost 0 bases, with 20 bases spanning the gap. Germline CDR1 SEHNR, CDR2 FQNEAQ (reference sequence). The CDR3 loop reads CASSLGAGLAPYSTDTQYF. The CDR3 nucleotides are TGTGCCAGCAGCTTAGGGGCTGGGTTAGCGCCATATAGCACAGATACGCAGTATTTT.

This chain links TRBV30 with TRBJ1-1; D perhaps matches TRBD1 (6 bases). The germline V gene has CDR1 GTSNPN and CDR2 SVGIG (reference sequence). The germline V and J ends were trimmed by 6 bases and 1 base, with 21 bases remaining between them. This CDR3 has 16 residues. The CDR3 DNA sequence: TGTGCCTGTAAGGCCAACCCCGGGACAACGAACACTGAAGCTTTCTTT. It encodes CACKANPGTTNTEAFF.

The genes are TRBV18 and TRBJ2-5; D remains ambiguous. This CDR3 region has 13 residues. The germline CDR1 and CDR2 sequences are KGHSH and LQKENI. Trimming shortened V by 2 bases and J by 5 bases, and 9 bases separated the two germline ends. The CDR3 bases are TGTGCCAGCTCACCAGCAAATCGGGAGACCCAGTACTTC. Translating it yields CASSPANRETQYF.

The chain joins TRBV4-3 to TRBJ2-1; a possible D gene is TRBD1 (5 bases). Trimming removed 1 base from V and 8 bases from J, with 18 bases in between. Germline assignment: CDR1 LGHNA and CDR2 YSLEER. The CDR3 is 16 residues long. The CDR3 nucleotides read TGCGCCAGCAGCCAAGGAGGCGCTAGGGGCTGGGATGAGCAGTTCTTC. As protein: CASSQGGARGWDEQFF.